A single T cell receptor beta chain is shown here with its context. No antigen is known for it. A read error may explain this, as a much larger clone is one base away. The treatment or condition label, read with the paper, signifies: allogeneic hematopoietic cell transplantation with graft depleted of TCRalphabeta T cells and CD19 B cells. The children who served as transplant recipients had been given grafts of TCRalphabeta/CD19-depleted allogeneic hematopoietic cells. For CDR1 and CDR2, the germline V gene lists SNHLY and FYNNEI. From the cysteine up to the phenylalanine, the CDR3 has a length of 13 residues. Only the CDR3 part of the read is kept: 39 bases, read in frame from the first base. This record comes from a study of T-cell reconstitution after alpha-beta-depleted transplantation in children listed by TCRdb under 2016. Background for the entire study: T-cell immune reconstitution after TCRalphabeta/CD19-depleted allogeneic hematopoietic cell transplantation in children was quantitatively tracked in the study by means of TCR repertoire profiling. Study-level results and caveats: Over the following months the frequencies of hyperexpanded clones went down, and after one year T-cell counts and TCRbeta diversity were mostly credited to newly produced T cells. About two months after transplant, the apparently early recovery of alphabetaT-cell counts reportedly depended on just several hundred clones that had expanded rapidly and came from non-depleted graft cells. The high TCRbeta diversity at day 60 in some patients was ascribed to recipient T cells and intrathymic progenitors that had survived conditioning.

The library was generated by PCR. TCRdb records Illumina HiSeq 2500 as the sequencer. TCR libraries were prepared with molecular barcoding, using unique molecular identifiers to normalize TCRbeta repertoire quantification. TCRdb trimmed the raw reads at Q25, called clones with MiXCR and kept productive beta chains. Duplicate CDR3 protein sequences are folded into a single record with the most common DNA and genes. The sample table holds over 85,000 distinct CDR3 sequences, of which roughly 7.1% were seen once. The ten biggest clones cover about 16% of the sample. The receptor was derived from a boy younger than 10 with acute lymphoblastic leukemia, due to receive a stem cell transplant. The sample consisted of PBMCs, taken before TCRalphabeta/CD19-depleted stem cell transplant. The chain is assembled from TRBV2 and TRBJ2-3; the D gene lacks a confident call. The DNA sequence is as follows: TGTGCCAGCAGGAAATCCCAGGCAGATGCGCAGTATTTT. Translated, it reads CASRKSQADAQYF.